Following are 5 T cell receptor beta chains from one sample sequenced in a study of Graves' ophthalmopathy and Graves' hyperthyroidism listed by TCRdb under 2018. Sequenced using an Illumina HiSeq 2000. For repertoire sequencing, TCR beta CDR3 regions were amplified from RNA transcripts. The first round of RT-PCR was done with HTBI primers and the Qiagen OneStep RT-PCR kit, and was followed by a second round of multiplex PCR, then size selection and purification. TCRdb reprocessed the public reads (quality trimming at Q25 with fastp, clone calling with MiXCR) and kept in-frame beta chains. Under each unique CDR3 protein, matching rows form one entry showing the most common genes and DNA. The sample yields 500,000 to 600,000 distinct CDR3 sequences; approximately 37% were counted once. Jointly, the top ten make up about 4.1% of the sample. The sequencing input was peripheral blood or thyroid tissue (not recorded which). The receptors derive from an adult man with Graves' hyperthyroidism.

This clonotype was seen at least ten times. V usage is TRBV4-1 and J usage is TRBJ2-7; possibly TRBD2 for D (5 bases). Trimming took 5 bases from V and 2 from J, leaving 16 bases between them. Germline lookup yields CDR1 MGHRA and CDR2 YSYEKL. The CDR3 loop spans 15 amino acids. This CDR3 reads CASSTLLLRAYEQYF. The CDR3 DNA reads TGCGCCAGCAGCACGCTGCTGTTGCGGGCCTACGAGCAGTACTTC.

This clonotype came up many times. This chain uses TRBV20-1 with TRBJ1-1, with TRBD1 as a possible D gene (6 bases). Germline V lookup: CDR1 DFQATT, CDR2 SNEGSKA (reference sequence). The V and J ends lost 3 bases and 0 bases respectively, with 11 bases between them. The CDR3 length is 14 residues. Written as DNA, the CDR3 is TGCAGTGCTAGTACGAGGGACATGAACACTGAAGCTTTCTTT. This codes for CSASTRDMNTEAFF.

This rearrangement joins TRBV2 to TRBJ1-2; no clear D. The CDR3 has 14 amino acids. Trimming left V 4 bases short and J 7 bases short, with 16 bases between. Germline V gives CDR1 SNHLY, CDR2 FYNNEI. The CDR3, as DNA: TGTGCCAGCAGTGGAGCTAGCGGGAGTAGTGGCTACACCTTC. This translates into CASSGASGSSGYTF. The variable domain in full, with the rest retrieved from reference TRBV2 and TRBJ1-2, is EPEVTQTPSHQVTQMGQEVILRCVPISNHLYFYWYRQILGQKVEFLVSFYNNEISEKSEIFDDQFSVERPDGSNFTLKIRSTKLEDSAMYFCASSGASGSSGYTFGSGTRLTVV.

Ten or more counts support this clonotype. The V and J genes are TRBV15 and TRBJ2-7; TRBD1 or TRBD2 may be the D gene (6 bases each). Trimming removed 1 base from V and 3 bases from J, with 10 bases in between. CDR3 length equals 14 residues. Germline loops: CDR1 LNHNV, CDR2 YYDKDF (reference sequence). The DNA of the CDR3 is TGTGCCACCAGCAGAGGCGGGACAAACTACGAGCAGTACTTC. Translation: CATSRGGTNYEQYF.

The CDR3 protein is CATSGDGRLGNSTDTQYF. The CDR3 nucleotides read TGTGCCACCAGTGGCGACGGGCGGTTGGGAAATAGCACAGATACGCAGTATTTT. V gene TRBV24-1 combines with J gene TRBJ2-3; D remains ambiguous. With 5 bases removed from V and 0 bases from J, the gap between germline ends came to 20 bases. This CDR3 is 18 amino acids long. The germline V gene has CDR1 KGHDR and CDR2 SFDVKD.